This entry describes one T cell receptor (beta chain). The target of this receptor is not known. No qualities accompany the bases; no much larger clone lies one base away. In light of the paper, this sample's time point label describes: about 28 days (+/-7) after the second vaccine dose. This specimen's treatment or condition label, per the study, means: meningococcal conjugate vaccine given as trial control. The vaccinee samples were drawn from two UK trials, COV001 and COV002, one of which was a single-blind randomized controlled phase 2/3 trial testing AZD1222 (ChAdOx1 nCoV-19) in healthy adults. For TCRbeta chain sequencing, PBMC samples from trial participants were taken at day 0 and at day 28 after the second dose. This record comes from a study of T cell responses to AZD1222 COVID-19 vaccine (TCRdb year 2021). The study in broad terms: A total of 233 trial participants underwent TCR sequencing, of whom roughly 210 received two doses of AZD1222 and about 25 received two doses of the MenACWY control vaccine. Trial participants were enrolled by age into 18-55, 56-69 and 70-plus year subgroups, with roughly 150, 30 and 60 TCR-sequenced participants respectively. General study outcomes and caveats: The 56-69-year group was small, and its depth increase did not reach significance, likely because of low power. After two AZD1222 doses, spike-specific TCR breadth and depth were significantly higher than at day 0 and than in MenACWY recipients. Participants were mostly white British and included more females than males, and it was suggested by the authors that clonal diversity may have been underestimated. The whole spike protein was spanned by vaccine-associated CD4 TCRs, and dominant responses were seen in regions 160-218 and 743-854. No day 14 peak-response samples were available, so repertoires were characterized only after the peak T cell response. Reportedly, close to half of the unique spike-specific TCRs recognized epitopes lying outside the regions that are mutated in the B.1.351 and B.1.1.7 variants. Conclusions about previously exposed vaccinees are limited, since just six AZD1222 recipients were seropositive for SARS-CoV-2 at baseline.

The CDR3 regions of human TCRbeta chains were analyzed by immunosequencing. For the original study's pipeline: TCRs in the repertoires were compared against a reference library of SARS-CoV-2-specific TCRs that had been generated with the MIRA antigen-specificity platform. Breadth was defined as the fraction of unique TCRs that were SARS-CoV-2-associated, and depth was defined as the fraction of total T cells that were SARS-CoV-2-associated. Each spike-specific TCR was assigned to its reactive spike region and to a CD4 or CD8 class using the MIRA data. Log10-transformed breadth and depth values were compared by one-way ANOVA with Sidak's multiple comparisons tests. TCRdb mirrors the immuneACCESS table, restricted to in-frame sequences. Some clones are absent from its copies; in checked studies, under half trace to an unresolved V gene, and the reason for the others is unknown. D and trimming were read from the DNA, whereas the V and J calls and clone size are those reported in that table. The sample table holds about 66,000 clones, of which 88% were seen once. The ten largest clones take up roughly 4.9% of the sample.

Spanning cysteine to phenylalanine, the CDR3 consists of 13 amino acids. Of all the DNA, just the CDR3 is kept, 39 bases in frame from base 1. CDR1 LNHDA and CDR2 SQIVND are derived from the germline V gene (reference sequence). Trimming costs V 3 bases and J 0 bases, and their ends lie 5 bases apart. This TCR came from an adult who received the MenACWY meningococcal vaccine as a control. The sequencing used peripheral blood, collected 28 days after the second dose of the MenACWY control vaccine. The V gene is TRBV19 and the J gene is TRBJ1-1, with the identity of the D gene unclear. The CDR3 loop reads CASSIVLNTEAFF. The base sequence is TGTGCCAGTAGTATCGTCTTGAACACTGAAGCTTTCTTT. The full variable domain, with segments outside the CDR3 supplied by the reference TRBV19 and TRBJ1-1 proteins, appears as DGGITQSPKYLFRKEGQNVTLSCEQNLNHDAMYWYRQDPGQGLRLIYYSQIVNDFQKGDIAEGYSVSREKKESFPLTVTSAQKNPTAFYLCASSIVLNTEAFFGQGTRLTVV.